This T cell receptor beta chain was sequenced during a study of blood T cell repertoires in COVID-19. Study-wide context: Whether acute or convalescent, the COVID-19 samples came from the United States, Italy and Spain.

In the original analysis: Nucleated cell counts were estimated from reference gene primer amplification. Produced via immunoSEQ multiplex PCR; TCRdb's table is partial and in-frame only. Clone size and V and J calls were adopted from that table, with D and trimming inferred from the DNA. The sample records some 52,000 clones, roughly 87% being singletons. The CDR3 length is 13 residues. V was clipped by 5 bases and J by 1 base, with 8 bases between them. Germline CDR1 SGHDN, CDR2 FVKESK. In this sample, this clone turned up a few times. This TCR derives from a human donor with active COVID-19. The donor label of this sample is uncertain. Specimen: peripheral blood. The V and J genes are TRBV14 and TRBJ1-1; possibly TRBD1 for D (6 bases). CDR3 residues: CASSADRNTEAFF. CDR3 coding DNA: TGTGCCAGCAGCGCGGACAGGAACACTGAAGCTTTCTTT.